The sequence of this T cell receptor beta chain was determined in a study of blood T cell repertoires in COVID-19. The overall study: T cells, B-cell-depleted T cells, or PBMCs supplied cDNA or gDNA.

V lost 4 bases, J lost 4 bases, and 16 bases lay in between. CDR1 and CDR2 (germline): LGHDT, YNNKEL (reference sequence). The CDR3 sequence is 15 residues long. TCRdb's copy holds only in-frame clones and misses some; the assay was immunoSEQ multiplex PCR. The sample consists of fewer than 250,000 clones, about 80% of them appearing once. No more than 2 weeks before study entry, exposed participants had met a case of COVID-19. This TCR was recovered from a woman in her 40s who had been exposed to COVID-19. V gene TRBV3-1 (or the pseudogene TRBV3-2) combines with J gene TRBJ1-1; D not certain. Sequencing input: PBMCs or T cells enriched from blood (not recorded which). The CDR3, as DNA: TGTGCCAGCAGCCCCCGGGAGGGTCGGACCACTGAAGCTTTCTTT. As protein: CASSPREGRTTEAFF.